Shown below are 28 T cell receptor beta chains from a single sample sequenced in a study of T cells in Graves' hyperthyroidism and ophthalmopathy. Amplification of TCR beta CDR3 regions was performed using RNA transcripts as template. When the TCR CDR3 underwent first-round RT-PCR, the HTBI primer set was used. Via MiXCR, TCRdb re-called the multiplex PCR reads, giving one row per CDR3 protein. The table shows 560,000 or so distinct CDR3 sequences, with around 45% occurring only once. The sequenced sample consisted of peripheral blood or thyroid tissue (not recorded which). All receptors derive from a woman aged 18-30 years with Graves' hyperthyroidism.

This clonotype was detected ten times or more. The chain links TRBV7-6 to TRBJ2-7; TRBD2 matches 7 bases. CDR3 length: 16 amino acids. CDR1 and CDR2 from the germline V gene are SGHVS and FNYEAQ. V was clipped by 1 base and J by 3 bases; unmatched bases: 9. The CDR3 bases are TGTGCCAGCAGCTTAGGTCCCCCCACTAGCGACTACGAGCAGTACTTC. Translating it yields CASSLGPPTSDYEQYF.

V is TRBV15 and J is TRBJ2-6; maybe TRBD1 (6 bases). Germline CDR1 and CDR2: LNHNV and YYDKDF (reference sequence). V was trimmed by 2 bases and J by 12 bases, leaving 11 bases between them. The CDR3 runs to 13 residues. The chain's CDR3 is CATSRPQGSVLTF. CDR3 in DNA: TGTGCCACCAGCAGACCTCAGGGGTCCGTCCTGACTTTC.

The genes are TRBV29-1 and TRBJ1-2, with D tentatively TRBD1 (5 bases). The V gene's germline CDR1 is SQVTM and CDR2 ANQGSEA. The ends were cut back, 8 bases at V and 4 bases at J, with 17 bases in the middle. The CDR3 contains 13 residues. The CDR3 DNA follows: TGCAGCCAGCCCGGGACGGTCATCTATGGCTACACCTTC. Its protein is CSQPGTVIYGYTF.

This clonotype has a handful of counts. In DNA, the CDR3 is TGCAGCGTTGGACAGAATCAGCCCCAGCATTTT. It encodes CSVGQNQPQHF. The chain has TRBV29-1 and TRBJ1-5; the D gene is possibly TRBD1 (5 bases). Germline V gene sequence: CDR1 SQVTM, CDR2 ANQGSEA. CDR3 size: 11 residues. Trimming left V 4 bases short and J 4 bases short, with 5 bases between.

The genes are TRBV20-1 and TRBJ1-4; no firm D call. Per the germline V gene, CDR1 is DFQATT and CDR2 is SNEGSKA (reference sequence). The CDR3 has 12 residues. The V end was cut by 3 bases, the J end by 8 bases, with 10 bases between. The CDR3 sequence: CSARTVGEKLFF. CDR3 bases: TGCAGTGCTAGGACGGTTGGCGAAAAACTGTTTTTT.

This clonotype was seen at least ten times. This chain connects TRBV5-8 to TRBJ2-7; no firm D call. The germline V gene encodes CDR1 SGHTS and CDR2 YDEGEE. The V and J ends lost 1 base and 2 bases respectively, with 10 bases between them. The CDR3 contains 14 residues. This chain's CDR3 is CASSLNPTPYEQYF. DNA of the CDR3: TGTGCCAGCAGCTTGAATCCGACGCCCTACGAGCAGTACTTC.

This clonotype was detected a few times. This chain connects TRBV6-1 to TRBJ1-4; TRBD1 matches at 9 bases. V shed 5 bases and J 11 bases; nucleotides not matched to a gene: 12. This CDR3 spans 15 amino acids. Germline values: CDR1 MNHNS, CDR2 SASEGT. CDR3 nucleotide sequence: TGTGCCAGCAGTCCTGGACAGGGGTTTATACGGAAACTGTTTTTT. This codes for CASSPGQGFIRKLFF.

The gene calls are TRBV12-3 or TRBV12-4 and TRBJ2-5, with 10 bases that match TRBD1. J was trimmed by 4 bases and V by 6 bases; bases with no gene match: 8. The CDR3 totals 15 residues. CDR3 in DNA: TGTGCCAGCAGCACTCGGACAGGGGGGCCAGAGACCCAGTACTTC. It specifies CASSTRTGGPETQYF.

V and J are TRBV10-3 and TRBJ2-2; D gene uncertain. CDR3 length equals 12 residues. CDR1 and CDR2 (germline): ENHRY, SYGVKD. The V gene lost 0 bases and the J gene lost 7 bases, with 3 bases spanning the gap. The CDR3 protein is CAISESLGELFF. The CDR3 DNA is TGTGCCATCAGTGAGTCCCTCGGGGAGCTGTTTTTT.

The V and J genes are TRBV10-3 and TRBJ2-7, with D perhaps TRBD1 or TRBD2 (5 bases each). V lost 3 bases, J lost 3 bases, and 12 bases lay in between. Per germline, CDR1 ENHRY and CDR2 SYGVKD. The CDR3 is 14 residues long. Here the CDR3 DNA reads TGTGCCATCAGTGACCAGGGAGAGGGCTACGAGCAGTACTTC. Translating it yields CAISDQGEGYEQYF.

This clonotype was counted once. The chain has TRBV7-9 and TRBJ2-7; 15 bases align to TRBD2. The ends lost 1 base at V and 1 base at J; junction bases unmatched: 5. CDR1 and CDR2 (germline): SEHNR, FQNEAQ (reference sequence). There are 18 residues in the CDR3. CDR3 coding DNA: TGTGCCAGCAGCTTAGGTGCGGGACTAGCGGGAGGTTCCTACGAGCAGTACTTC. Translating gives CASSLGAGLAGGSYEQYF.

The chain carries TRBV24-1 and TRBJ2-5; no reliable D call. The CDR3 spans 13 residues. V lost 2 bases and J lost 5, with 8 bases in between. Germline lookup yields CDR1 KGHDR and CDR2 SFDVKD. The CDR3 DNA follows: TGTGCCACCAGTGATTCAAGCAGGGAGACCCAGTACTTC. This codes for CATSDSSRETQYF.

The rearrangement uses TRBV7-9 and TRBJ2-7; 11 bases line up with TRBD2. CDR3 length: 15 residues. Losses at the gene ends were 4 bases for V and 0 bases for J; bases not matched to a gene: 2. Germline V lookup: CDR1 SEHNR, CDR2 FQNEAQ (reference sequence). The CDR3 protein is CASSSSGRFSYEQYF. The CDR3 DNA follows: TGTGCCAGCAGCTCTAGCGGGAGGTTCTCCTACGAGCAGTACTTC.

This clonotype came up many times. CDR3 nucleotide sequence: TGTGCCAGCAGGCCGGGACGAGAGAGAGGCTACACCTTC. Translation gives CASRPGRERGYTF. The chain couples TRBV10-3 to TRBJ1-2, with a possible D match to TRBD1 (5 bases). CDR1 ENHRY and CDR2 SYGVKD come from the germline V gene. Trimming removed 10 bases at V and 8 bases at J, with 20 bases between. This CDR3 comprises 13 residues.

Ten or more counts support this clonotype. This chain joins TRBV25-1 and TRBJ1-6; D may be TRBD1 (6 bases). From germline, CDR1 is MGHDK and CDR2 SYGVNS. There are 15 residues in the CDR3. V was trimmed by 5 bases and J by 8 bases, leaving 16 bases between them. CDR3 sequence reads: CASSNQDRGHSPLHF. Here the CDR3 DNA reads TGTGCCAGCAGTAACCAGGACCGGGGGCATTCACCCCTCCACTTT.

V usage is TRBV20-1 and J usage is TRBJ1-5; 8 bases line up with TRBD1. The germline gives CDR1 DFQATT, CDR2 SNEGSKA (reference sequence). The J segment lost 7 bases and the V segment lost 4 bases, leaving 9 bases of the junction unmatched. The CDR3 contains 14 residues. Here the CDR3 DNA reads TGCAGTGCTAACGACAGGGGTGTAGGGCAGCCCCAGCATTTT. Amino acids: CSANDRGVGQPQHF.

Regarding this clonotype: One end of the junction fails to match germline, which may point to a read error. V gene TRBV10-2 combines with J gene TRBJ1-5, with D perhaps matching TRBD1 (5 bases). The CDR3 loop spans 15 amino acids. Germline V gene data show CDR1 as WSHSY and CDR2 as SAAADI. DNA for the CDR3: TGTGCCAGCAGTGAACAGTCCAGGGCCAATCAGCCCCAGCATTTT. It yields the protein CASSEQSRANQPQHF.

This clonotype was recorded at least ten times. V usage is TRBV24-1 and J usage is TRBJ2-5; possible D gene TRBD2, 5 bases. Trimming removed 1 base from V and 1 base from J, with 6 bases in between. This CDR3 region has 14 residues. Per germline, CDR1 KGHDR and CDR2 SFDVKD. CDR3 protein: CATSDFRGQETQYF. In DNA, the CDR3 is TGTGCCACCAGTGATTTCCGGGGCCAAGAGACCCAGTACTTC.

The chain is built from TRBV19 and TRBJ1-5; possible D gene TRBD1, 5 bases. The CDR3 is 14 residues long. V lost 3 bases and J 7 bases, leaving 13 bases between the germline ends. CDR1 and CDR2 from the germline V gene are LNHDA and SQIVND (reference sequence). CDR3: CASSIWRDGQPQHF. The DNA of the CDR3 is TGTGCCAGTAGTATTTGGAGGGACGGGCAGCCCCAGCATTTT.

V is TRBV20-1 and J is TRBJ1-4; 7 bases map to TRBD1. Germline V CDR1 and CDR2: DFQATT, SNEGSKA (reference sequence). The length of the CDR3 is 13 residues. After removal of 5 bases from V and 3 bases from J, the junction contained 3 bases not matched to a gene. Here the CDR3 reads CSARDSPNEKLFF. CDR3 DNA: TGCAGTGCTCGGGACAGCCCTAATGAAAAACTGTTTTTT.

This clonotype was seen a single time. This chain uses TRBV7-6 with TRBJ2-7, with a possible D match to TRBD2 (5 bases). The CDR3 is made up of 13 amino acids. The V end was cut by 7 bases, the J end by 4 bases, with 14 bases between. Germline V CDR1 and CDR2: SGHVS, FNYEAQ. CDR3: CASKLGASYEQYF. The CDR3, as DNA: TGTGCCAGCAAACTAGGAGCTTCATACGAGCAGTACTTC.

This clonotype turned up a few times. This chain uses TRBV10-1 with TRBJ1-1, with a tentative D call TRBD1 (5 bases). The CDR3 extends over 13 amino acids. V lost 6 bases to trimming and J lost 0 bases, with 8 bases between them. From germline, CDR1 is WNHNN and CDR2 SYGVQD (reference sequence). In nucleotides, the CDR3 is TGCGCCAGCAGAGACAGATTGAACACTGAAGCTTTCTTT. Amino acids: CASRDRLNTEAFF.

J is TRBJ2-7 and V is TRBV7-9; D gene uncertain. Germline CDR1 and CDR2: SEHNR and FQNEAQ (reference sequence). V was trimmed by 4 bases and J by 1 base, leaving 14 bases between them. The CDR3 consists of 15 residues. In nucleotides, the CDR3 is TGTGCCAGCAGCTCTTTGGGTACGGAGTCCTACGAGCAGTACTTC. Its translation: CASSSLGTESYEQYF.

The gene calls are TRBV20-1 and TRBJ2-7; D ambiguous. V lost 3 bases, J lost 0 bases, and 6 bases lay in between. Per germline, CDR1 DFQATT and CDR2 SNEGSKA (reference sequence). This CDR3 has 12 residues. The CDR3 is CSASFVSYEQYF. CDR3 nucleotides: TGCAGTGCTAGCTTCGTCTCCTACGAGCAGTACTTC.

This clonotype was seen a handful of times. J is TRBJ2-7 and V is TRBV7-2; 7 nucleotides line up with TRBD2. The germline V gene has CDR1 SGHTA and CDR2 FQGNSA. CDR3 length: 16 residues. V lost 6 bases and J lost 2; bases outside the gene matches: 13. CDR3 nucleotide sequence: TGTGCCAGCAGACCGAAACTAGCGATTAGTACCTACGAGCAGTACTTC. Residues: CASRPKLAISTYEQYF.

This clonotype was recorded many times. This chain joins TRBV15 and TRBJ1-4; a weak D match, TRBD1 (5 bases). The ends were cut back, 7 bases at V and 3 bases at J, with 15 bases in the middle. The CDR3 spans 15 residues. CDR1 and CDR2 from the germline V gene are LNHNV and YYDKDF (reference sequence). CDR3 loop: CATNEGDSSNEKLFF. DNA for the CDR3: TGTGCCACCAACGAGGGAGACAGCTCTAATGAAAAACTGTTTTTT.

This chain joins TRBV20-1 and TRBJ2-7, with D perhaps TRBD2 (6 bases). The CDR3 totals 11 residues. Germline CDR1 is DFQATT and CDR2 is SNEGSKA (reference sequence). Trimming shortened V by 5 bases and J by 6 bases, and 11 bases separated the two germline ends. CDR3: CSARGETEQYF. The CDR3, as DNA: TGCAGTGCTCGCGGGGAGACCGAGCAGTACTTC.

This clonotype appeared a few times. The chain recombines TRBV2 with TRBJ2-5; TRBD2 agrees at 8 bases. This CDR3 is 16 amino acids long. Germline CDR1 SNHLY, CDR2 FYNNEI. After removal of 5 bases from V and 1 base from J, the junction contained 9 bases not matched to a gene. The DNA of the CDR3 is TGTGCCAGCAGTTACCGCTCTAGCGGGCCCCAAGAGACCCAGTACTTC. Its protein product is CASSYRSSGPQETQYF.